This T cell receptor (beta chain) was obtained from a study of cytotoxic CD8 clonotypes in ibrutinib-treated CLL. In the study overall: Researchers reported under twelve relapsed/refractory and approximately 15 treatment-naive patients, 17 to 18 of them IGHV unmutated.

Worth noting for this clone: The antigen is unknown.

Data came from immunoSEQ multiplex PCR; TCRdb stores just in-frame clones and leaves some out. Here the sample spans roughly 54,000 clones, about three fifths being singletons. Overall study findings and caveats: At baseline, clonality was higher than in age-matched healthy donors and correlated with CD8+ counts. Sampling times, which were not matched between the groups, differed between sustained-remission patients and progressing patients.

V lost 3 bases to trimming and J lost 2 bases; unmatched junction nucleotides: 8. The germline CDR1 and CDR2 sequences are SNHLY and FYNNEI. This CDR3 spans 17 amino acids. This receptor was obtained from a human donor with chronic lymphocytic leukemia. Sample: PBMCs, taken after 24 months of ibrutinib treatment. This chain links TRBV2 with TRBJ2-7; 12 positions agree with TRBD2. This CDR3 reads CASSELRLAGDPYEQYF. CDR3 DNA: TGTGCCAGCAGTGAGCTGAGACTAGCGGGGGACCCCTACGAGCAGTACTTC.